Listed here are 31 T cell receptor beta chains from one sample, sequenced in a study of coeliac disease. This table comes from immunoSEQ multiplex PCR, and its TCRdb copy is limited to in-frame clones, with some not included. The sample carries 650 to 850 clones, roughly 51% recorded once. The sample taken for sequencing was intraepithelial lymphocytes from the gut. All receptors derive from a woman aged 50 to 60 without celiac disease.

CDR3 coding DNA: TGCGCCAGCAGCCAAGATAGAACGGGCGGGGAGCTGTTTTTT. Amino acid sequence: CASSQDRTGGELFF. This sequence joins TRBV4-1 and TRBJ2-2; D is unclear. The CDR3 runs 14 residues. The V end lost 0 bases, the J end lost 7 bases, and 9 bases lay between the germline ends. Germline V CDR1 and CDR2: MGHRA, YSYEKL.

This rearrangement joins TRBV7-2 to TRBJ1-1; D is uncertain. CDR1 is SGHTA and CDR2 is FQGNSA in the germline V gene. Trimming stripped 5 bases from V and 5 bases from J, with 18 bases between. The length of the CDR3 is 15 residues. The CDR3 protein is CASSPSSGIRTEAFF. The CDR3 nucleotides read TGTGCCAGCAGCCCCTCCTCGGGGATTCGGACTGAAGCTTTCTTT.

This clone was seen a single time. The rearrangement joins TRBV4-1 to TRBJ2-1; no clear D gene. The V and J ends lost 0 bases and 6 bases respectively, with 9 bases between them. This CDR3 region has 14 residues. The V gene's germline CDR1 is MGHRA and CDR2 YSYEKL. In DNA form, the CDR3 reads TGCGCCAGCAGCCAAGATCGCAGTACCAATGAGCAGTTCTTC. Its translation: CASSQDRSTNEQFF.

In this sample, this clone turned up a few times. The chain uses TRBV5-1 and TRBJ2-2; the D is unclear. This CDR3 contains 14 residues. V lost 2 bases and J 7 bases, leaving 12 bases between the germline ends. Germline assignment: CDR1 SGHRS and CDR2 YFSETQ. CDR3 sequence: CASSLTVPNGELFF. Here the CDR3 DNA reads TGCGCCAGCAGCTTAACAGTCCCGAACGGGGAGCTGTTTTTT.

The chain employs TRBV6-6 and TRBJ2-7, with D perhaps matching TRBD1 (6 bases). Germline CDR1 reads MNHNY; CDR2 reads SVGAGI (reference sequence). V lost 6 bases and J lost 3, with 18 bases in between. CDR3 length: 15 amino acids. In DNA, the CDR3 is TGTGCCAGCAGCCCGATCCGGACAGCCCGCTACGAGCAGTACTTC. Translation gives CASSPIRTARYEQYF.

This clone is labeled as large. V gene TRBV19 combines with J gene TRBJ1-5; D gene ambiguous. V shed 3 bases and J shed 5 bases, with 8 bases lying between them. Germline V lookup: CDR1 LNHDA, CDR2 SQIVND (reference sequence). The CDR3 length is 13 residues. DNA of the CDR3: TGTGCCAGTAGTATTGGCAGTTATCAGCCCCAGCATTTT. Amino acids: CASSIGSYQPQHF.

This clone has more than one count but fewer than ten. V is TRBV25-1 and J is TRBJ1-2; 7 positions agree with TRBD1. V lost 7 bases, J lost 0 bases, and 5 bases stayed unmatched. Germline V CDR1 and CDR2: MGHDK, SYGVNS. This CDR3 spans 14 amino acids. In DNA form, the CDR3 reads TGTGCCAGCACAGGGGGACTAGCTAACTATGGCTACACCTTC. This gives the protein CASTGGLANYGYTF.

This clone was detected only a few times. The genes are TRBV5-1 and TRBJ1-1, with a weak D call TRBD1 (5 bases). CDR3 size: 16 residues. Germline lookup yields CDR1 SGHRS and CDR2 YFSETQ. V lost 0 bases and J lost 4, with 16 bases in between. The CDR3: CASSLGREGHGTEAFF. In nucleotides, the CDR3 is TGCGCCAGCAGCTTGGGGAGGGAGGGGCATGGCACTGAAGCTTTCTTT.

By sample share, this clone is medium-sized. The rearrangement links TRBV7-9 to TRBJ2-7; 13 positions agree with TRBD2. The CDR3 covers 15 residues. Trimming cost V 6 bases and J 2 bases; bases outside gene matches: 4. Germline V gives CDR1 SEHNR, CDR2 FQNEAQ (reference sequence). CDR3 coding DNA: TGTGCCAGCAGAGCCACTAGCGGGGGGGCCTACGAGCAGTACTTC. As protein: CASRATSGGAYEQYF.

CDR3 DNA sequence: TGTGCCAGCAGCCCACGGGACAGGAGCCTATATGGCTACACCTTC. Translation gives CASSPRDRSLYGYTF. V gene TRBV14 combines with J gene TRBJ1-2; 8 nucleotides match TRBD1. Germline trimming cut 4 bases from V and 5 bases from J; bases unmatched to any gene: 9. This CDR3 contains 15 residues. Germline values: CDR1 SGHDN, CDR2 FVKESK.

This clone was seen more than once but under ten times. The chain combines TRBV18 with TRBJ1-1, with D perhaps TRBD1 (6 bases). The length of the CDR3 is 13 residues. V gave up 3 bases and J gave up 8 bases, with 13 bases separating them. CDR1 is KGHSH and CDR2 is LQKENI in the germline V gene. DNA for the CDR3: TGTGCCAGCTCACCGCTACAGGGTAGCGAAGCTTTCTTT. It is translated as CASSPLQGSEAFF.

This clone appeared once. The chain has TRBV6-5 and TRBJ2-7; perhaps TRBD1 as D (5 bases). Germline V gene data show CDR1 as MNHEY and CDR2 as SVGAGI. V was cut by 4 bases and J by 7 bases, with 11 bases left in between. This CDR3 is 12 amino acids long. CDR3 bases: TGTGCCAGCAGTTTAGACAGTTGGGAGCAGTACTTC. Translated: CASSLDSWEQYF.

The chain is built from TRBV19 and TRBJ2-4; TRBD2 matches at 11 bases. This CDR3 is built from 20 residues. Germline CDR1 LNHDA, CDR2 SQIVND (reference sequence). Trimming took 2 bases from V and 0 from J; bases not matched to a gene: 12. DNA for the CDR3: TGTGCCAGTAGTATAAAATGGCTAGCGGGGGGTAATCTAGCCAAAAACATTCAGTACTTC. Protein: CASSIKWLAGGNLAKNIQYF.

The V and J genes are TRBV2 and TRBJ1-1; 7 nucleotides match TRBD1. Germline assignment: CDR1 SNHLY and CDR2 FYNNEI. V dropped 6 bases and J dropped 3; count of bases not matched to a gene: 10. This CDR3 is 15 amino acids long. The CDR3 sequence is CASRTGPIGDTEAFF. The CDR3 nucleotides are TGTGCCAGCAGGACAGGGCCCATCGGGGACACTGAAGCTTTCTTT.

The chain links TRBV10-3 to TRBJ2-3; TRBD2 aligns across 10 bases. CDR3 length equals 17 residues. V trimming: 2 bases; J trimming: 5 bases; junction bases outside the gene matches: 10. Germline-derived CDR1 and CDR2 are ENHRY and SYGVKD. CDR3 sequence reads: CAISEPPGQRGGDTQYF. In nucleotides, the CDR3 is TGTGCCATCAGTGAGCCCCCAGGGCAGCGGGGGGGAGATACGCAGTATTTT.

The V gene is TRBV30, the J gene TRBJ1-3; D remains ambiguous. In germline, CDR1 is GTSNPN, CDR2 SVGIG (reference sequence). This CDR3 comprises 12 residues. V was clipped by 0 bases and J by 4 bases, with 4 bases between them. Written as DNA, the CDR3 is TGTGCCTGGAGTGTACGGGGAAACACCATATATTTT. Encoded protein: CAWSVRGNTIYF.

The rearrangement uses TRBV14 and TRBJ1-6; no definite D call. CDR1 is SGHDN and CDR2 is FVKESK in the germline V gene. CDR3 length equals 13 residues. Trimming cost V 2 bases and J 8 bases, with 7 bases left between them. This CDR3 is CASSQIQYSPLHF. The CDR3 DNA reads TGTGCCAGCAGCCAAATACAATATTCACCCCTCCACTTT.

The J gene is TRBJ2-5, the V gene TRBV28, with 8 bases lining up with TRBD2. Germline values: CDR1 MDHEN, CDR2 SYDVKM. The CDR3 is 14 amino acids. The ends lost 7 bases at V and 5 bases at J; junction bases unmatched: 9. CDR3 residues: CASTWPGGLETQYF. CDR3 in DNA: TGTGCCAGCACCTGGCCGGGGGGGCTGGAGACCCAGTACTTC.

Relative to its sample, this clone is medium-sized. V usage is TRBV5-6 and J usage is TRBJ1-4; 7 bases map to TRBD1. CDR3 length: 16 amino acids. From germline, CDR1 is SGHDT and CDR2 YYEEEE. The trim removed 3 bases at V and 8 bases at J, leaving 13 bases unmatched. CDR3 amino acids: CASSSPQQGIGEKLFF. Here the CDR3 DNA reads TGTGCCAGCAGCTCGCCTCAACAGGGGATAGGAGAAAAACTGTTTTTT.

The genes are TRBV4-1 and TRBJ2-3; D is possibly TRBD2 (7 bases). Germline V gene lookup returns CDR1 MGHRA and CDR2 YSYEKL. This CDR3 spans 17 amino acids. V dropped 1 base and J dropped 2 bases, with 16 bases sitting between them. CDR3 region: CASSQGEGGANTDTQYF. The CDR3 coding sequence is TGCGCCAGCAGCCAAGGGGAGGGGGGGGCGAACACAGATACGCAGTATTTT.

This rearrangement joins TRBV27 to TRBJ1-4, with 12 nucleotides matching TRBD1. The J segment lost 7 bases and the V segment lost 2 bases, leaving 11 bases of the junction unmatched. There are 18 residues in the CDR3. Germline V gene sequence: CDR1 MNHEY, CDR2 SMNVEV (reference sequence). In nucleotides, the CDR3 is TGTGCCAGCAGTTTACTGGGGACAGGGGGCGCGGGGGCTGAAAAACTGTTTTTT. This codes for CASSLLGTGGAGAEKLFF.

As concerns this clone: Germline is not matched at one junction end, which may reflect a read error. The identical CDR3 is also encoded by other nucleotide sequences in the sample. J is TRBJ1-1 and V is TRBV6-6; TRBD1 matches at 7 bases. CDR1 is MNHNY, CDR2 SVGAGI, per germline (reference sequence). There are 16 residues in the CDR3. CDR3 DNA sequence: TGTGCCAGCAGTTACGCCCCGGACAGGCCCAACACTGAAGCTTTTTTT. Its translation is CASSYAPDRPNTEAFF.

The CDR3 reads CASGLGRQAGGHNEQFF. CDR3 nucleotide sequence: TGTGCTAGTGGTTTGGGGAGACAAGCGGGGGGGCACAATGAGCAGTTCTTC. The V gene is TRBV12-5, the J gene TRBJ2-1, with 10 positions matching TRBD2. V gave up 1 base and J gave up 5 bases; unmatched junction bases: 8. The germline V gene encodes CDR1 LGHNT and CDR2 FRNRAP. CDR3 length equals 17 residues.

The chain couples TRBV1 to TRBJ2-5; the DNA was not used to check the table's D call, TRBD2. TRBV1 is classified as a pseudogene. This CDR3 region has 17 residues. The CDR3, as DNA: TGCACCAGCAGTCGATCCGAGGGACTATTGTACCAAGAGACCCAGTACTTC. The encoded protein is CTSSRSEGLLYQETQYF.

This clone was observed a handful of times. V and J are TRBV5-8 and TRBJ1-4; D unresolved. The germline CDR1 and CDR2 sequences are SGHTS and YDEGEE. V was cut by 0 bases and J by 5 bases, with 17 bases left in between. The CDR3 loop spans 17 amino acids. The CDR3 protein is CASSLVPSSAGNEKLFF. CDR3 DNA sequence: TGTGCCAGCAGCTTGGTTCCTAGTAGCGCGGGAAATGAAAAACTGTTTTTT.

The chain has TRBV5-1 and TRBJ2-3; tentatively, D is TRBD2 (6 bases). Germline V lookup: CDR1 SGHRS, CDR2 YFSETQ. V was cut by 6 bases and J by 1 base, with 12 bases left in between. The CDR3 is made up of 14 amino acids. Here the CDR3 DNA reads TGCGCCAGCACCGGAGGGGCCCGCACAGATACGCAGTATTTT. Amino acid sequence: CASTGGARTDTQYF.

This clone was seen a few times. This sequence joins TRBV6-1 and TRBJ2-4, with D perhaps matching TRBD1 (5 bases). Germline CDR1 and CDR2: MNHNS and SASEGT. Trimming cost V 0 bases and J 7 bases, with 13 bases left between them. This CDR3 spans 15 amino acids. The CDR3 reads CASSEAPVTANIQYF. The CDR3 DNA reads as TGTGCCAGCAGTGAAGCGCCCGTGACAGCGAACATTCAGTACTTC.

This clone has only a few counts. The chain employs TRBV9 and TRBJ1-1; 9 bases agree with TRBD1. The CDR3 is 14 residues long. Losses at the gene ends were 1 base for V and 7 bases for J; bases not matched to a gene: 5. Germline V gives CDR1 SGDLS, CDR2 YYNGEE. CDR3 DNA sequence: TGTGCCAGCAGCGTAAGTCCGGGACAGGGTGAAGCTTTCTTT. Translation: CASSVSPGQGEAFF.

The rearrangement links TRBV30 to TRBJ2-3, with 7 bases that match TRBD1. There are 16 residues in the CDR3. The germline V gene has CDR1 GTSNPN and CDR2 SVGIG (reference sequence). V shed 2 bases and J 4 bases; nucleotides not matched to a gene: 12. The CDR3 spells CAWSFHGTARSDTQYF. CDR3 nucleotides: TGTGCCTGGAGTTTCCACGGGACAGCTCGCTCAGATACGCAGTATTTT.

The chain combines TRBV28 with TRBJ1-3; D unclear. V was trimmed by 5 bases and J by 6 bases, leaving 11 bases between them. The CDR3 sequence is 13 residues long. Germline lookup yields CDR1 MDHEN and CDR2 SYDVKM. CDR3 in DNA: TGTGCCAGCAGTGAGGAGTTCAAAAACACCATATATTTT. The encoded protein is CASSEEFKNTIYF. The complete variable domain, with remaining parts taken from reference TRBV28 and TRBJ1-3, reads DVKVTQSSRYLVKRTGEKVFLECVQDMDHENMFWYRQDPGLGLRLIYFSYDVKMKEKGDIPEGYSVSREKKERFSLILESASTNQTSMYLCASSEEFKNTIYFGEGSWLTVV.

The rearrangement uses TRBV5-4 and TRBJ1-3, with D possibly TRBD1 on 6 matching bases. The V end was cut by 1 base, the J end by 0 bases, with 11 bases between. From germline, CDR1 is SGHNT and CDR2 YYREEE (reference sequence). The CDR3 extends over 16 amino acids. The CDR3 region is CASSLNGQNSGNTIYF. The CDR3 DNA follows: TGTGCCAGCAGCTTGAACGGACAGAACTCTGGAAACACCATATATTTT. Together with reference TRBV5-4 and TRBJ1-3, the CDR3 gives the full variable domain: ETGVTQSPTHLIKTRGQQVTLRCSSQSGHNTVSWYQQALGQGPQFIFQYYREEENGRGNFPPRFSGLQFPNYSSELNVNALELDDSALYLCASSLNGQNSGNTIYFGEGSWLTVV.